These 5 T cell receptor beta chains were all obtained from the same sample, sequenced in a study of blood T cell repertoires in COVID-19. Measured with immunoSEQ multiplex PCR; TCRdb has only the in-frame clones, and not every one. The sample carries around 91,000 clones, approximately 81% recorded once. Sequencing used peripheral blood. The source is a man aged 80 or over with acute or convalescent COVID-19.

This sequence joins TRBV19 and TRBJ2-4; tentatively, D is TRBD1 (5 bases). The V end was cut by 6 bases, the J end by 7 bases, with 13 bases between. The CDR3 length is 13 residues. The germline gives CDR1 LNHDA, CDR2 SQIVND (reference sequence). CDR3 nucleotides: TGTGCCAGTAGCAACCAGGGTGGTAACATTCAGTACTTC. This gives the protein CASSNQGGNIQYF.

The V gene is TRBV30, the J gene TRBJ1-6, with D tentatively TRBD1 (6 bases). Deletions cut 5 bases from V and 8 bases from J, with 13 bases between. Germline CDR1 GTSNPN, CDR2 SVGIG (reference sequence). This CDR3 is 13 amino acids long. The CDR3 coding sequence is TGTGCCTGGCTACAGGGTCAGGATTCACCCCTCCACTTT. Encoded protein: CAWLQGQDSPLHF.

This chain joins TRBV20-1 and TRBJ2-5, with TRBD2 identical over 12 bases. Germline CDR1 is DFQATT and CDR2 is SNEGSKA (reference sequence). Trimming cost V 3 bases and J 4 bases; bases outside gene matches: 9. This CDR3 comprises 16 residues. The DNA for the CDR3 is TGCAGTGCTAGTGGGCTAGCGGGAGGGAAAGGAGAGACCCAGTACTTC. This sequence encodes CSASGLAGGKGETQYF.

The chain is built from TRBV19 and TRBJ2-2; TRBD1 is a possible D gene (5 bases). This CDR3 has 15 residues. Germline assignment: CDR1 LNHDA and CDR2 SQIVND (reference sequence). V lost 5 bases to trimming and J lost 4 bases, with 14 bases between them. The CDR3 sequence is CASSQRGAVTGELFF. In nucleotides, the CDR3 is TGTGCCAGTAGTCAAAGGGGCGCGGTCACCGGGGAGCTGTTTTTT.

The chain combines TRBV7-9 with TRBJ1-4; D unresolved. The CDR3 is made up of 15 amino acids. V was shortened by 1 base and J by 3 bases, with 9 bases between the two germline ends. CDR1 and CDR2 (germline): SEHNR, FQNEAQ (reference sequence). For the CDR3, the DNA is TGTGCCAGCAGCTTAGAAACAGTAGCTAATGAAAAACTGTTTTTT. It codes for CASSLETVANEKLFF.